The rows below give T cell receptor beta chains drawn from one sample of a study of control samples from healthy donors and cancer patients. Clones were sequenced by immunoSEQ multiplex PCR, and TCRdb holds only the in-frame ones, with some missing. This sample has some 190,000 clones, with about 91% found just once. The specimen sequenced was blood. The receptors come from a man aged 25-45 years in good health. CDR3s leave out the opening cysteine and the closing phenylalanine or tryptophan. Fields, in order: V gene, J gene, CDR3 protein.

TRBV24-1	TRBJ2-3	ATSVTFPGTGRSTDTQY
TRBV24-1	TRBJ1-5	ATSDAGGGNQPQH
TRBV5-5	TRBJ1-5	ASSLSRDGQPQH
TRBV7-9	TRBJ1-2	ASSPRGQGPGYGYT
TRBV15	TRBJ1-2	ATSRDQGGYGYT
TRBV15	TRBJ2-1	ATSRGFLGLAINNEQF
TRBV5-1	TRBJ2-1	ASRPEPTGTGSYNEQF
TRBV7-7	TRBJ2-5	ASSLDGQGSETQY
TRBV19	TRBJ2-7	ASSRDRADEQY
TRBV24-1	TRBJ2-3	ATSDSGVSADTQY
TRBV11-3	TRBJ1-5	ASSRREWCNQPQH
TRBV5-1	TRBJ1-4	ASSSWYTGGRLF
TRBV14	TRBJ1-2	ASSQGQYGYT
TRBV21-1	TRBJ1-1	ASSESTEVRTLNTEAF
TRBV6-1	TRBJ1-3	ASSEARGGAGNTIY
TRBV3-1/TRBV3-2	TRBJ1-2	ASSQGVVGYT
TRBV27	TRBJ2-7	ASMQGASYEQY
TRBV5-1	TRBJ1-3	ASSKDGQGAGNTIY
TRBV4-1	TRBJ1-4	ASSQEVTGGEKLF
TRBV19	TRBJ1-1	ASSIDTGGTEAF
TRBV27	TRBJ2-7	ASSPRGFSYEQY
TRBV2	TRBJ2-7	ASSEEGPDRAEYEQY
TRBV19	TRBJ2-7	ASSSIDRAGVYEQY
TRBV10-3	TRBJ1-1	AGEALANTEAF
TRBV9	TRBJ1-3	ASSVAAGLATAGGNTIY
TRBV30	TRBJ2-1	AWSSLGQDYNEQF
TRBV6-2/TRBV6-3	TRBJ2-7	ASSYPTSGSSYEQY
TRBV2	TRBJ2-2	ASGGSSSTGELF
TRBV19	TRBJ1-4	ASTITSTGKLF
TRBV5-1	TRBJ2-5	ASSLQGLRETQY
TRBV11-2	TRBJ2-7	ASSFGGGYEQY
TRBV7-9	TRBJ2-3	ASSTSGEVVTQY
TRBV25-1	TRBJ1-6	ASTGSSYNSPLH
TRBV9	TRBJ1-4	ASSVRDSDLVATNEKLF
TRBV5-1	TRBJ2-1	ASSSTSGGATADEQF
TRBV5-6	TRBJ1-1	ASSLSGGLGDTEAF
TRBV5-1	TRBJ2-2	ASSLRFGESGELF
TRBV19	TRBJ2-7	ASTLTSSAGEQY
TRBV19	TRBJ2-3	ASTAGGTDTQY
TRBV4-2	TRBJ1-1	ASSPDPRLGNTEAF
TRBV5-4	TRBJ2-1	ASSLDSGGYNEQF
TRBV19	TRBJ1-3	ASSIRDSSGNTIY
TRBV19	TRBJ1-2	ASSIAPWTGGARFYGYT
TRBV19	TRBJ2-3	ASSITGLGSTSTDTQY
TRBV3-1/TRBV3-2	TRBJ2-3	ASSPGSGGSSTDTQY
TRBV19	TRBJ2-2	ASSIGTGVYTGELF
TRBV6-1	TRBJ1-2	ASSDERQNYGYT
TRBV7-6	TRBJ2-3	ASSGAGDTDTQY
TRBV9	TRBJ1-1	ASSAEGGANTEAF
TRBV4-2	TRBJ2-7	ASSPERGGYEQY
TRBV3-1/TRBV3-2	TRBJ1-5	ASSRDTRRDQPQH
TRBV18	TRBJ1-1	ASSPSRQAFAEAF